The 2 T cell receptor beta chains given below trace back to one sample, sequenced in a study of CD8 T cells in Susac syndrome (dated by TCRdb to the late 2010s). The library came from the immunoSEQ multiplex PCR assay. RNA was extracted using the RNeasy kit, and about 0.45 to 1 microgram was reverse transcribed with random hexamers. Using fastp trimming at Q25 and MiXCR clonotype assembly, TCRdb reanalyzed the public sequencing data and kept in-frame beta chains. Rows matching on CDR3 protein sequence are summarized as one entry with the most common DNA and genes. This sample comprises 120,000 or so distinct CDR3 sequences, approximately 94% of them detected only once. Jointly, the top ten make up approximately 0.13% of the sample. The sequenced material came from CD4+ T cells from PBMCs. Receptor source: a human donor with multiple sclerosis.

This clonotype was recorded a few times. The CDR3 region has the DNA TGTGCCAGCAGCTTAAGAGGGGATCAGCCCCAGCATTTT. Encoded protein: CASSLRGDQPQHF. V usage is TRBV7-2 and J usage is TRBJ1-5; D perhaps matches TRBD1 (5 bases). CDR3 length: 13 amino acids. Germline values: CDR1 SGHTA, CDR2 FQGNSA. V was clipped by 2 bases and J by 5 bases, with 7 bases between them.

This chain joins TRBV7-9 and TRBJ2-5, with D uncertain. This CDR3 spans 15 amino acids. Germline lookup yields CDR1 SEHNR and CDR2 FQNEAQ (reference sequence). Between the trimmed V and J ends, which lost 0 bases and 2 bases, there was a span of 10 bases. The CDR3 DNA sequence: TGTGCCAGCAGCTTAGCAGGGCTAGAGCAAGAGACCCAGTACTTC. It specifies CASSLAGLEQETQYF.